This TCR beta chain was recorded in a study of T cell changes during pregnancy in multiple sclerosis (dated by TCRdb to 2018 to 2020). About the full investigation: In women with multiple sclerosis, the researchers looked at how the T cell repertoire shifted as pregnancy progressed.

Library preparation employed the immunoSEQ multiplex PCR assay. Here the immuneACCESS table is served through TCRdb, limited to in-frame sequences with V and J called. Missing clones are a known gap in these copies; in checked studies unresolved V genes cover under half, and the rest lacks a known reason. The sample table contains about 42,000 clones; only one count was recorded for 91% of them. The top ten clones comprise approximately 2% of the sample. In the case of this clone: Its cognate antigen has yet to be identified. No base quality information exists; no much larger clone differs at one position.

Reading from cysteine to phenylalanine, the CDR3 counts 17 amino acids. Only the CDR3 DNA stays, 51 bases, in frame from base 1. Source: CD4+ T cells from peripheral blood mononuclear cells, taken after pregnancy. Here the chain combines TRBV12-2 and TRBJ1-1; whether TRBD1, the table's D call, matches the DNA was not checked. TRBV12-2 is a known pseudogene. The sequence was obtained from a female donor in good health, enrolled as a control in a pregnancy study. This receptor carries the CDR3 CASPYGQGAPLNTEAFF. The bases read TGTGCAAGTCCCTACGGACAGGGCGCACCTCTGAACACTGAAGCTTTCTTT.